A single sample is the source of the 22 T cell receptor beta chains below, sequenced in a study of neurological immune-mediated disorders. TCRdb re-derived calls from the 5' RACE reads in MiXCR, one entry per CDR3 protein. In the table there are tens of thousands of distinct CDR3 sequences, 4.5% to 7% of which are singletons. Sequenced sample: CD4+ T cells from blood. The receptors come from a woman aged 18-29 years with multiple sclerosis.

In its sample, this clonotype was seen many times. The CDR3, as DNA: TGCAGTGCTAGAGATCGGCTAGCGGGGGGGAGAGAGACCCAGTACTTC. Translating gives CSARDRLAGGRETQYF. The rearrangement uses TRBV20-1 and TRBJ2-5; 12 bases align to TRBD2. This CDR3 spans 16 amino acids. J lost 4 bases, V lost 0 bases, and 6 bases had no gene match. Germline lookup yields CDR1 DFQATT and CDR2 SNEGSKA (reference sequence).

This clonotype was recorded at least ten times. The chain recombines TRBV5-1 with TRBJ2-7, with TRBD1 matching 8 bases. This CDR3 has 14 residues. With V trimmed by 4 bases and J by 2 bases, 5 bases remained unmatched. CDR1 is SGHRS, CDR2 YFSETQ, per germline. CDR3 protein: CASSPGQGAYEQYV. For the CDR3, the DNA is TGCGCCAGCAGCCCCGGACAGGGTGCCTACGAGCAGTACGTC.

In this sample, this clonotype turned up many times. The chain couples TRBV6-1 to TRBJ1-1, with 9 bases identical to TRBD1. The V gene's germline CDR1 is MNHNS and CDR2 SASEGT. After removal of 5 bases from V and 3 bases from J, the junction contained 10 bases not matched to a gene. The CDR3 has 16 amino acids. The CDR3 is CASSKGPGQGHTEAFF. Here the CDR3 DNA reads TGTGCCAGCAGTAAAGGCCCGGGACAGGGCCACACTGAAGCTTTCTTT.

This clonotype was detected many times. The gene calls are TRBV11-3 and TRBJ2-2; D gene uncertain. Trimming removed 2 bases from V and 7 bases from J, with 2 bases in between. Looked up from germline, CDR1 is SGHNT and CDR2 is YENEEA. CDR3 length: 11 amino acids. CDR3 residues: CASSLRGELFF. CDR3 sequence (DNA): TGTGCCAGCAGCTTACGCGGGGAGCTGTTTTTT.

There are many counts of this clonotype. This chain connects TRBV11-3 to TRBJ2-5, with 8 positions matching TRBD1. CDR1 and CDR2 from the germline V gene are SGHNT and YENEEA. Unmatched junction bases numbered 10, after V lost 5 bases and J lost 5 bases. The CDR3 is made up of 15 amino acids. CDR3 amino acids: CASSTRQGPRETQYF. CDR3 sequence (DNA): TGTGCCAGCAGCACGAGACAGGGGCCCAGGGAGACCCAGTACTTC.

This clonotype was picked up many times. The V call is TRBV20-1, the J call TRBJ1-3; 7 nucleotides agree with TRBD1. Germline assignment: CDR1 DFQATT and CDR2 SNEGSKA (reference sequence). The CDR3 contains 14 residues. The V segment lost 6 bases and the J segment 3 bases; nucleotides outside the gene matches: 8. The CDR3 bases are TGCAGTGCCCCGGATAGACAGGGTGGAAACACCATATATTTT. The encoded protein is CSAPDRQGGNTIYF.

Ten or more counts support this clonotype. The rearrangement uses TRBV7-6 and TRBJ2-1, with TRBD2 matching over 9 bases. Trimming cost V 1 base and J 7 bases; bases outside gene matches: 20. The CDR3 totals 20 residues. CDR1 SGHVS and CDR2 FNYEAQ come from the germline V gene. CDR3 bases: TGTGCCAGCAGCTTAGAGGGATTAGCGGGAGTGGTCTTCGGAGGTAATGAGCAGTTCTTC. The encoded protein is CASSLEGLAGVVFGGNEQFF. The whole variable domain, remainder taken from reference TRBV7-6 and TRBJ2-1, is GAGVSQSPRYKVTKRGQDVALRCDPISGHVSLYWYRQALGQGPEFLTYFNYEAQQDKSGLPNDRFSAERPEGSISTLTIQRTEQRDSAMYRCASSLEGLAGVVFGGNEQFFGPGTRLTVL.

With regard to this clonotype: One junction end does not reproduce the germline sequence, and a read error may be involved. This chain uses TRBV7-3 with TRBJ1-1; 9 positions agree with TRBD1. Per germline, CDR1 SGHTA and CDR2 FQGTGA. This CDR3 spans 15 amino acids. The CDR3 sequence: CANSLTPQGASEAFF. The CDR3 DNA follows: TGTGCCAACAGCCTCACACCACAGGGGGCGAGTGAAGCTTTCTTT.

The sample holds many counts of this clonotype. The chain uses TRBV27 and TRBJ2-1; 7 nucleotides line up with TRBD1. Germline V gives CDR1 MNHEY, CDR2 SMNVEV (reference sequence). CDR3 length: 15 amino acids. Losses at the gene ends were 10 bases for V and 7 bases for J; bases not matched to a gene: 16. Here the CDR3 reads CANLELTGERNEQFF. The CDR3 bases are TGTGCCAACCTCGAACTAACAGGGGAGAGGAATGAGCAGTTCTTC.

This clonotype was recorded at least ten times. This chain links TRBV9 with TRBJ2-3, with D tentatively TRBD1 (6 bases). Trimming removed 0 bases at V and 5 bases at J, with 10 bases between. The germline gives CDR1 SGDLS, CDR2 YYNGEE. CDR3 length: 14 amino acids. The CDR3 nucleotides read TGTGCCAGCAGCGTAGGACAGGTCAGAGATACGCAGTATTTT. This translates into CASSVGQVRDTQYF.

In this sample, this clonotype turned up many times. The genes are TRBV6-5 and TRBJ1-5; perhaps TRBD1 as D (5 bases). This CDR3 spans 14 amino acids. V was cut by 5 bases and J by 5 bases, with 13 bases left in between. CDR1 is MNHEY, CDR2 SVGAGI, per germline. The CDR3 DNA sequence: TGTGCCAGCAGTCGCCCAGGGCTATATCAGCCCCAGCATTTT. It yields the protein CASSRPGLYQPQHF.

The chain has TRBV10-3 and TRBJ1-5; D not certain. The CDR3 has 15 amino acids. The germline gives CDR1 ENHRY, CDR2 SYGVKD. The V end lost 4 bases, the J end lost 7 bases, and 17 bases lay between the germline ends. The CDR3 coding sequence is TGTGCCATCAGTGTGTCGGGTAGGCTTGACCAGCCCCAGCATTTT. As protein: CAISVSGRLDQPQHF.

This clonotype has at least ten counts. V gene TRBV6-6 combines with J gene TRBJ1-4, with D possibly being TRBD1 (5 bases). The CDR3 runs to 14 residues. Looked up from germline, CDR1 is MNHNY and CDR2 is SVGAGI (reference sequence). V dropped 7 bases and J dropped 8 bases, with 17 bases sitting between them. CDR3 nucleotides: TGTGCCAGCAACTATGGACAAGGGGCGGAAAAACTGTTTTTT. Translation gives CASNYGQGAEKLFF.

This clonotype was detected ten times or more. DNA for the CDR3: TGTGCCAGCAGCCGACAGGGATATAACACAGATACGCAGTATTTT. As protein: CASSRQGYNTDTQYF. This chain links TRBV7-3 with TRBJ2-3, with 7 bases aligning to TRBD1. After removal of 5 bases from V and 2 bases from J, the junction contained 7 bases not matched to a gene. This CDR3 comprises 15 residues. Germline V gene lookup returns CDR1 SGHTA and CDR2 FQGTGA.

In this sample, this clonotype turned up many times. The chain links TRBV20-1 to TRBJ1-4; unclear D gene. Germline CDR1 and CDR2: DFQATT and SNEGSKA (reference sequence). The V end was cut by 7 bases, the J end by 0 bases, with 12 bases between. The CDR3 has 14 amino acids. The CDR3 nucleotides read TGCAGTGTTGGTTCATTTGCAACTAATGAAAAACTGTTTTTT. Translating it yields CSVGSFATNEKLFF.

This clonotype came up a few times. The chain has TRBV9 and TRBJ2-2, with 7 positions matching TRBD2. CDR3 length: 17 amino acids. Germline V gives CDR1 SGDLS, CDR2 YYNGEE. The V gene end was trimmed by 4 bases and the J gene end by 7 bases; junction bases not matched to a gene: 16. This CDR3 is CASSLMGGGPLVGELFF. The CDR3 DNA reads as TGTGCCAGCAGCCTCATGGGGGGAGGGCCTTTAGTCGGGGAGCTGTTTTTT.

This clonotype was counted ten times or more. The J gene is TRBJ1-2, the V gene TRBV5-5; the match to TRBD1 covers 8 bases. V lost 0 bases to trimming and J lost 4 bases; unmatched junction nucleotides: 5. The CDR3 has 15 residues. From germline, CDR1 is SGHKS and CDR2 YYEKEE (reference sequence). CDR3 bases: TGTGCCAGCAGCTTGGCCGGACAGGGCGCCTATGGCTACACCTTC. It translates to CASSLAGQGAYGYTF.

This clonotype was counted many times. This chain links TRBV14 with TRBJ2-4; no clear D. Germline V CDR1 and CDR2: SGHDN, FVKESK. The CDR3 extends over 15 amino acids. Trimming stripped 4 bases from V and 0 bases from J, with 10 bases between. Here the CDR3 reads CASSPLGLAKNIQYF. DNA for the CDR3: TGTGCCAGCAGCCCACTGGGCCTAGCCAAAAACATTCAGTACTTC. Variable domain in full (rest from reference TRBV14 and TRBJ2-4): EAGVTQFPSHSVIEKGQTVTLRCDPISGHDNLYWYRRVMGKEIKFLLHFVKESKQDESGMPNNRFLAERTGGTYSTLKVQPAELEDSGVYFCASSPLGLAKNIQYFGAGTRLSVL.

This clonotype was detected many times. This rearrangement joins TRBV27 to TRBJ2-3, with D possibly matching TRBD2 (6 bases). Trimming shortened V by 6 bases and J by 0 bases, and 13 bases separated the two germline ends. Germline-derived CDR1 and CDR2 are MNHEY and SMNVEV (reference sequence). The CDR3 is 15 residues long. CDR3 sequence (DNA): TGTGCCAGCAGAGAGGCGGGATACAGCACAGATACGCAGTATTTT. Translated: CASREAGYSTDTQYF.

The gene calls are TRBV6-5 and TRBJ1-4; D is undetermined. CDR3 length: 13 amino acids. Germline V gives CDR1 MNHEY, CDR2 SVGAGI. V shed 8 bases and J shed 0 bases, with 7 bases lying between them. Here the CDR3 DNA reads TGTGCCAGCGGGCCCCCAACTAATGAAAAACTGTTTTTT. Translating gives CASGPPTNEKLFF.

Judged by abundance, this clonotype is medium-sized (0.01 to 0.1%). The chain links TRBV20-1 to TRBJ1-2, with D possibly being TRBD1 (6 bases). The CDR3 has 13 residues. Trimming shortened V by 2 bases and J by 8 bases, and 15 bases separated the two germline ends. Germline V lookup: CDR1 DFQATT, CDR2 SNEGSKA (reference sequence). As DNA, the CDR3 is TGCAGTGCTAGACCATATACAGGGAAAGGCTACACCTTC. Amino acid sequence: CSARPYTGKGYTF.

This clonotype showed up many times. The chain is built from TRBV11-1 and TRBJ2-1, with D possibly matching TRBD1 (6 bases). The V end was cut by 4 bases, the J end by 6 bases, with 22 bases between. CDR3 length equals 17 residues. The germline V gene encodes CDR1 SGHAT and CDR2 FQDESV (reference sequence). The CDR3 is CASSSYQQGYPFNEQFF. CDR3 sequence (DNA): TGTGCCAGCAGCTCATATCAACAGGGTTATCCCTTCAATGAGCAGTTCTTC.